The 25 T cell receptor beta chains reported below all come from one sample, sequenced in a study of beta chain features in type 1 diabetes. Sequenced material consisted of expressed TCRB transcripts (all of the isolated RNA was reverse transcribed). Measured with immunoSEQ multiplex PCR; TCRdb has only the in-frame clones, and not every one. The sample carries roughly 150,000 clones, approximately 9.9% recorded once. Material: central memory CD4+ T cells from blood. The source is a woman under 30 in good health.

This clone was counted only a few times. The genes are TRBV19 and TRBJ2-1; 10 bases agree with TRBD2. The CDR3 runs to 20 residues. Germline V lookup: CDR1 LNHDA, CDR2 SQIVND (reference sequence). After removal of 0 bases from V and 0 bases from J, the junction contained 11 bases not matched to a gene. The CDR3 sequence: CASSIDLRLAGFSSYNEQFF. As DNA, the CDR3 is TGTGCCAGTAGTATAGATCTGCGACTAGCGGGTTTCAGCTCCTACAATGAGCAGTTCTTC.

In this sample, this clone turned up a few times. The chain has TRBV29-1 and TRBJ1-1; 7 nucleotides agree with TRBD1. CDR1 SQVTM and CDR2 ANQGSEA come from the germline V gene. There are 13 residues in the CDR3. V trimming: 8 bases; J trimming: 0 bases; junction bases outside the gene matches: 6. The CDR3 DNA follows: TGCAGCCCCTGGGACAGCATGAACACTGAAGCTTTCTTT. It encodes CSPWDSMNTEAFF. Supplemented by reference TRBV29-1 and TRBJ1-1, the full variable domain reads SAVISQKPSRDICQRGTSLTIQCQVDSQVTMMFWYRQQPGQSLTLIATANQGSEATYESGFVIDKFPISRPNLTFSTLTVSNMSPEDSSIYLCSPWDSMNTEAFFGQGTRLTVV.

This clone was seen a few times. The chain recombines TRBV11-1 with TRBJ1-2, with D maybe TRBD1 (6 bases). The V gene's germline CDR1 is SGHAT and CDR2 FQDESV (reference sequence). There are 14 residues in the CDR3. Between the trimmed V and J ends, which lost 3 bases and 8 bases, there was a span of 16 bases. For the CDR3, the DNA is TGTGCCAGCAGCTTCGAAGGACAGTCGGGGGGCTACACCTTC. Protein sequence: CASSFEGQSGGYTF.

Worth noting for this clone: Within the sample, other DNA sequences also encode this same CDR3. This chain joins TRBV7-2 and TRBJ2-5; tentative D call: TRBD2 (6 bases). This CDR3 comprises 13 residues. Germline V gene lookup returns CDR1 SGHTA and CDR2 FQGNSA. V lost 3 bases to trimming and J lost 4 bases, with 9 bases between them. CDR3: CASSLSGGETQYF. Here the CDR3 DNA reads TGTGCCAGCAGCTTGTCCGGGGGAGAGACCCAGTACTTC.

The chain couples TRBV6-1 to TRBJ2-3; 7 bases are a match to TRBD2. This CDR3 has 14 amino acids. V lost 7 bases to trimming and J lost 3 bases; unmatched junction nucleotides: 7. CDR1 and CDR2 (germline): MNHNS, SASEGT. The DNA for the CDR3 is TGTGCCAGCACCCGGGACTACCCGACAGATACGCAGTATTTT. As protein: CASTRDYPTDTQYF.

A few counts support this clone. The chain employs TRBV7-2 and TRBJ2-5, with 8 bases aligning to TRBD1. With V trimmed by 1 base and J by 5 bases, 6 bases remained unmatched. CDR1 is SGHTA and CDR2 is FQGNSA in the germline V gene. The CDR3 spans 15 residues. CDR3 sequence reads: CASSLGQGAVETQYF. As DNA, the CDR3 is TGTGCCAGCAGCTTAGGGCAGGGGGCGGTTGAGACCCAGTACTTC.

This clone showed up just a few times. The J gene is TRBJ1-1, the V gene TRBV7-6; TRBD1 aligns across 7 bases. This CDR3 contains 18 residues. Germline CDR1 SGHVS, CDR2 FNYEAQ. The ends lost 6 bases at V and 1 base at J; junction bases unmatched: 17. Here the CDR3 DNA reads TGTGCCAGCAGTCTAGGGGGCCATATGCGAGGGAGGAACACTGAAGCTTTCTTT. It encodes CASSLGGHMRGRNTEAFF.

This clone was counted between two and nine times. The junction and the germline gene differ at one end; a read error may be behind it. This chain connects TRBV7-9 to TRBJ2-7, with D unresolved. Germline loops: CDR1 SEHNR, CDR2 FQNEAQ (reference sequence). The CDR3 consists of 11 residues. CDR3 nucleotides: TGTGCCAGCAGCTCCTCCCACGAGCAGTACTTC. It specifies CASSSSHEQYF.

The CDR3 region is CASSEQGQGIGYEQYF. The DNA for the CDR3 is TGTGCCAGCAGTGAACAAGGACAGGGGATAGGCTACGAGCAGTACTTC. The rearrangement uses TRBV25-1 and TRBJ2-7, with 9 bases lining up with TRBD1. V trimming: 2 bases; J trimming: 3 bases; junction bases outside the gene matches: 8. The CDR3 consists of 16 residues. CDR1 and CDR2 (germline): MGHDK, SYGVNS.

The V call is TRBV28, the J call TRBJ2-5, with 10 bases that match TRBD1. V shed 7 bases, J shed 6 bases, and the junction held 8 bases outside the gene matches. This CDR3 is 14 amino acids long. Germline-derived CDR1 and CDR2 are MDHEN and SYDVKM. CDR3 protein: CASTLDRGGQTQYF. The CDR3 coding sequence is TGTGCCAGCACACTGGACAGGGGGGGACAGACCCAGTACTTC.

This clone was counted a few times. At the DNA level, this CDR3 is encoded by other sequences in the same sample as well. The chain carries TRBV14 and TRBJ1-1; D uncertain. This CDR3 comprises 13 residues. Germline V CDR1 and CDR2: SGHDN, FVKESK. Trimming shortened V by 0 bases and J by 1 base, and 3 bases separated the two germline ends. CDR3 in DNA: TGTGCCAGCAGCCAAGATCAGAACACTGAAGCTTTCTTT. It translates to CASSQDQNTEAFF.

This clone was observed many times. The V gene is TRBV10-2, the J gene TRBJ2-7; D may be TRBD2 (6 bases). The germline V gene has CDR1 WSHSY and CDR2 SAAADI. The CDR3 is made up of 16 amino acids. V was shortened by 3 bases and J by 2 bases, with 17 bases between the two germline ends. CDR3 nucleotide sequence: TGCGCCAGCAGTGAAGGCGGGTGGAGGGGAACCTACGAGCAGTACTTC. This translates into CASSEGGWRGTYEQYF.

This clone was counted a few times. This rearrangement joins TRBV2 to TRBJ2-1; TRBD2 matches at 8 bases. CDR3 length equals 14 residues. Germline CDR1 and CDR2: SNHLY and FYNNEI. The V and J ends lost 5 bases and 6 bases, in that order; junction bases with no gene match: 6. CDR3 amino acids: CASSYSGRSNEQFF. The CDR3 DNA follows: TGTGCCAGCAGTTACAGCGGGAGATCCAATGAGCAGTTCTTC.

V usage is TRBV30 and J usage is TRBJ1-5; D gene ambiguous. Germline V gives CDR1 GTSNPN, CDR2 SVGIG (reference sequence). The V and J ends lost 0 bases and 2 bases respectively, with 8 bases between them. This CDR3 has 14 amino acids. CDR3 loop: CAWSVKGGNQPQHF. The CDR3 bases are TGTGCCTGGAGTGTAAAGGGAGGCAATCAGCCCCAGCATTTT.

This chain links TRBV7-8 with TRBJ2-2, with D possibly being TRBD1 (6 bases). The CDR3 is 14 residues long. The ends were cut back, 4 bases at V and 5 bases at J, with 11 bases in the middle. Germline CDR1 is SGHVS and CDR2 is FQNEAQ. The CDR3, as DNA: TGTGCCAGCAGCTGGACCAGGGGAACCGGGGAGCTGTTTTTT. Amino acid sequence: CASSWTRGTGELFF.

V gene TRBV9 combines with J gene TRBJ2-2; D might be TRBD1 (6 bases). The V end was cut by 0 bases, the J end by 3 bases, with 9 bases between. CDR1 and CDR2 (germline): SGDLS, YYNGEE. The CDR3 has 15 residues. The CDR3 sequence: CASSVEAGDTGELFF. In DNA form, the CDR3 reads TGTGCCAGCAGCGTAGAGGCAGGGGACACCGGGGAGCTGTTTTTT.

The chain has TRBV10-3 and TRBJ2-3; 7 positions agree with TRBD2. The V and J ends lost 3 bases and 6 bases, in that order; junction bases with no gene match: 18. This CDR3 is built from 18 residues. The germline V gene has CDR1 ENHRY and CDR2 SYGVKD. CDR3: CAISDRLGRAQRGDTQYF. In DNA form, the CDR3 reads TGTGCCATCAGTGATAGACTAGGGAGGGCCCAACGAGGGGATACGCAGTATTTT.

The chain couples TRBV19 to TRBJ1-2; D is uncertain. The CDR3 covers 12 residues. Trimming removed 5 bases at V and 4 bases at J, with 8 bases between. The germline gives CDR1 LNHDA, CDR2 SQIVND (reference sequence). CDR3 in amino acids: CASSSGTYGYTF. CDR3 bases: TGTGCCAGTAGTTCCGGTACCTATGGCTACACCTTC.

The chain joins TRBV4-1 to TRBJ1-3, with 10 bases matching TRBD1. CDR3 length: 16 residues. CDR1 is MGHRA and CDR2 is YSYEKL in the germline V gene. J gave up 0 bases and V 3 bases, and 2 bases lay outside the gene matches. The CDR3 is CASSQTGGPSGNTIYF. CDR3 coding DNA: TGCGCCAGCAGCCAGACAGGGGGCCCCTCTGGAAACACCATATATTTT.

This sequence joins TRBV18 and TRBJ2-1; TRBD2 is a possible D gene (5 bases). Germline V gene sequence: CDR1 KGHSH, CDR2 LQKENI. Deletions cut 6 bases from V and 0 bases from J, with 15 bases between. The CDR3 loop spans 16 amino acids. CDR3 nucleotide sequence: TGTGCCAGCTCCCCTTATAGCGCCGGCTCCTACAATGAGCAGTTCTTC. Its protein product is CASSPYSAGSYNEQFF.

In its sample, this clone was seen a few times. Written as DNA, the CDR3 is TGCGCCAGCAGCATGGGACAGGGAGCCTACAATGAGCAGTTCTTC. Translation gives CASSMGQGAYNEQFF. The rearrangement links TRBV5-1 to TRBJ2-1; 9 nucleotides line up with TRBD1. After removal of 4 bases from V and 2 bases from J, the junction contained 4 bases not matched to a gene. CDR3 length: 15 residues. Germline V gene lookup returns CDR1 SGHRS and CDR2 YFSETQ.

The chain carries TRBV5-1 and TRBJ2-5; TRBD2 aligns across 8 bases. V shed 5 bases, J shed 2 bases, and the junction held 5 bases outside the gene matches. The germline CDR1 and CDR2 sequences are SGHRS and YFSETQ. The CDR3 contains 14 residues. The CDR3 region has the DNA TGCGCCAGCAGGTTCGGGGGGGGGCAAGAGACCCAGTACTTC. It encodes CASRFGGGQETQYF. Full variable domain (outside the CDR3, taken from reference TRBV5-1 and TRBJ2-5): KAGVTQTPRYLIKTRGQQVTLSCSPISGHRSVSWYQQTPGQGLQFLFEYFSETQRNKGNFPGRFSGRQFSNSRSEMNVSTLELGDSALYLCASRFGGGQETQYFGPGTRLLVL.

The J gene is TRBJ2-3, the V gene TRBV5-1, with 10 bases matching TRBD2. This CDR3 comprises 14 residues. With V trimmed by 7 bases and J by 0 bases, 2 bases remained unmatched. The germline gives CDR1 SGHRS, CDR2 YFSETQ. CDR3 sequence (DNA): TGCGCCAGCGAGCGGGGGGGAAGCACAGATACGCAGTATTTT. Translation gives CASERGGSTDTQYF.

The CDR3 DNA reads as TGCGCCAGCAGCCTCGACAGGGGGATCTACGAGCAGTACTTC. This translates into CASSLDRGIYEQYF. The V call is TRBV4-1, the J call TRBJ2-7, with 9 nucleotides matching TRBD1. V gave up 4 bases and J gave up 3 bases; unmatched junction bases: 4. This CDR3 is built from 14 residues. Germline CDR1 and CDR2: MGHRA and YSYEKL.

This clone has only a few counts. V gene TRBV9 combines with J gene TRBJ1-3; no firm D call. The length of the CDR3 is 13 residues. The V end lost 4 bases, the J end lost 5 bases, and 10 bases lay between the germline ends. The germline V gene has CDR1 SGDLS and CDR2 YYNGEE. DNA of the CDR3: TGTGCCAGCAGCACAGACGGAAGAAACACCATATATTTT. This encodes CASSTDGRNTIYF.